This TCR beta chain stems from a study of T cells in Graves' hyperthyroidism and ophthalmopathy. On this clonotype itself: What it binds is not known. A single base separates this from a much larger clone, so it may be a read error.

The study's findings and limits: Ophthalmopathy, as predicted by the model, came a median around 7 months after the prediction.

The CDR3 length is 15 residues. V lost 5 bases to trimming and J lost 5 bases, with 18 bases between them. CDR1 SGHAT and CDR2 FQNNGV come from the germline V gene. Each 10 ml fresh peripheral blood draw supplied the PBMCs. Amplification of TCR beta CDR3 regions used RNA as the template. A set of HTBI primers served as the primers for a first-round RT-PCR of the TCR CDR3. TCRdb analysed the multiplex PCR reads with MiXCR anew, one entry per CDR3 protein. The sample contains about 760,000 distinct CDR3 sequences, over 35% of which appear only once. The TCR was taken from a woman aged 40-49 years with Graves' hyperthyroidism. The V and J genes are TRBV11-2 and TRBJ1-1; possible D gene TRBD1, 5 bases. The sample taken for sequencing was blood. The CDR3, as DNA: TGTGCCAGCAGCCTCGTTCCGGGGGATGATACTGAAGCTTTCTTT. Its protein product is CASSLVPGDDTEAFF.